This T cell receptor beta chain was captured in a study of OX40 agonist ivuxolimab in advanced cancers. Background on the study: Among those enrolled, mean age was around 60 years (range roughly 23 to 85) and 82.7% were male. Study-level findings and limits: Fewer expanded clones were found on average in CD4+ than in CD8+ T cells. Certain nonresponders likewise exhibited a low normalized T-cell clonal expansion.

Data came from immunoSEQ multiplex PCR; TCRdb stores just in-frame clones and leaves some out. The top ten hold roughly 0.5% of the sample, which has about 98,000 clones, around nine tenths seen once. From germline, CDR1 is SGHAT and CDR2 FQNNGV. The CDR3 covers 12 residues. The V end lost 4 bases, the J end lost 5 bases, and 8 bases lay between the germline ends. With respect to this clone: What it recognizes is unknown.

The clonotype originates from an adult with an advanced solid tumor such as melanoma, head and neck, liver or kidney cancer. This specimen consisted of CD4+ or CD8+ T cells sorted from blood, obtained in a trial of the OX40 agonist ivuxolimab. The chain has TRBV11-2 and TRBJ2-5; unclear D gene. The CDR3: CASSSLLETQYF. The CDR3 DNA reads TGTGCCAGCAGCTCCCTCCTGGAGACCCAGTACTTC.